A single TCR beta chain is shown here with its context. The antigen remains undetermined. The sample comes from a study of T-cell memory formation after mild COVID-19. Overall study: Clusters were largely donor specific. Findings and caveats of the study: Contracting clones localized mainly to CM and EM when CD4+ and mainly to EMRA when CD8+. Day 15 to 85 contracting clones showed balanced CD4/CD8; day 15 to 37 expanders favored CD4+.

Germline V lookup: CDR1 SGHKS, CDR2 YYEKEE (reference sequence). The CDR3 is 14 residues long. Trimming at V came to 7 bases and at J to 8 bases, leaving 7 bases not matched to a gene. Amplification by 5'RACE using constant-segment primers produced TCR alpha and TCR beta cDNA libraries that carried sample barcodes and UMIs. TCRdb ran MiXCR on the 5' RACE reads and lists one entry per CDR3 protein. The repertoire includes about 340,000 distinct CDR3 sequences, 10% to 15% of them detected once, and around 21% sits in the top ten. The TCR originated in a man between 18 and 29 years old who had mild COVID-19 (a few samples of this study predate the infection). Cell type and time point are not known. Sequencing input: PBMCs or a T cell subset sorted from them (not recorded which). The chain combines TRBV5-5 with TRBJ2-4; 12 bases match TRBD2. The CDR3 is CASEGTSGRDIQYF. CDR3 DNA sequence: TGTGCCAGCGAGGGGACTAGCGGGCGGGACATTCAGTACTTC. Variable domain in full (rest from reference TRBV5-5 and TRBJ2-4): DAGVTQSPTHLIKTRGQQVTLRCSPISGHKSVSWYQQVLGQGPQFIFQYYEKEERGRGNFPDRFSARQFPNYSSELNVNALLLGDSALYLCASEGTSGRDIQYFGAGTRLSVL.